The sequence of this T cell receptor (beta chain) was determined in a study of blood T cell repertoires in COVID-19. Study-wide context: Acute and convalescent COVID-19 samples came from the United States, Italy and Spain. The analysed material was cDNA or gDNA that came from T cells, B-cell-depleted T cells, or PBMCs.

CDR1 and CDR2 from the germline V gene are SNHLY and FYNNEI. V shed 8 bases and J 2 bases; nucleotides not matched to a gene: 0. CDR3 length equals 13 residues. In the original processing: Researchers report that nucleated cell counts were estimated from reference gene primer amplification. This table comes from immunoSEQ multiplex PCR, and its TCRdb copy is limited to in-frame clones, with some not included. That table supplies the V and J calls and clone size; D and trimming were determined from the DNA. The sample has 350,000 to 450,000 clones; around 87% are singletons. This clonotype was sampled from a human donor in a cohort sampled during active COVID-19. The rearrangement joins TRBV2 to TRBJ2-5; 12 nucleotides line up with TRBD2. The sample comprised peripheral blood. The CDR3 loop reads CASGLAGQETQYF. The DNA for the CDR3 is TGTGCCAGCGGACTAGCGGGACAAGAGACCCAGTACTTC.